This T cell receptor beta chain derives from a study of shared clonotypes between healthy human individuals. CD45RO-negative, CCR7-positively selected cells formed the naive CD8 fraction, excluding terminally differentiated effector memory CD45RA+ cells. Germline V gene data show CDR1 as MNHEY and CDR2 as SMNVEV (reference sequence). V gave up 6 bases and J gave up 0 bases; unmatched junction bases: 7. This CDR3 has 19 amino acids. Measured with immunoSEQ multiplex PCR; TCRdb has only the in-frame clones, and not every one. This table has some 600,000 clones, about 95% appearing once. The sequence was collected from a woman aged 30 to 39 in good health. Sequenced: naive CD8+ T cells sorted from blood. V gene TRBV27 combines with J gene TRBJ2-2; TRBD2 agrees at 16 bases. The CDR3 sequence is CASRLEGLAGGPNTGELFF. In DNA, the CDR3 is TGTGCCAGCAGATTAGAGGGACTAGCGGGAGGGCCGAACACCGGGGAGCTGTTTTTT.